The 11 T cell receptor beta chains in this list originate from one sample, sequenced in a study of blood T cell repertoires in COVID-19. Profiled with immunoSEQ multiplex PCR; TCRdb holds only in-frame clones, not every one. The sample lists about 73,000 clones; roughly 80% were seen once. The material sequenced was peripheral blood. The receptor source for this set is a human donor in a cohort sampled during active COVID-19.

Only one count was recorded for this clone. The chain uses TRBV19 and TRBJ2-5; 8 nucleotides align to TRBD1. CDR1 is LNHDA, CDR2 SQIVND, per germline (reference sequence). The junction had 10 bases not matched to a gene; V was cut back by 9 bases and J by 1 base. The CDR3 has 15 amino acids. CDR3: CASSLWTGSQETQYF. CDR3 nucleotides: TGTGCCAGCTCCCTTTGGACAGGGTCCCAAGAGACCCAGTACTTC.

In DNA form, the CDR3 reads TGTGCCAGCAGTTATACAGCTTCGAATGAGCAGTTCTTC. It yields the protein CASSYTASNEQFF. The rearrangement joins TRBV6-6 to TRBJ2-1, with D unresolved. The CDR3 covers 13 residues. Between the trimmed V and J ends, which lost 3 bases and 7 bases, there was a span of 10 bases. CDR1 and CDR2 (germline): MNHNY, SVGAGI (reference sequence).

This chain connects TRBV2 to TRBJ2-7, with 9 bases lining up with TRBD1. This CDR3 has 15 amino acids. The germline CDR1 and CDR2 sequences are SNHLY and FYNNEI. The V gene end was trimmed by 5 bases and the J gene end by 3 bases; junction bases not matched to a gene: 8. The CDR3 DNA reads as TGTGCCAGCAGTTATACAGGGGGCGAAAGCTACGAGCAGTACTTC. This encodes CASSYTGGESYEQYF.

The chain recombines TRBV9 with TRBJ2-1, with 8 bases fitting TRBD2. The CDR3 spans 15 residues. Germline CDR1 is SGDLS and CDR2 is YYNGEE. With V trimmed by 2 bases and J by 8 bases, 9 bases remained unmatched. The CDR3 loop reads CASSVGTSLWDEQFF. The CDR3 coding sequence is TGTGCCAGCAGCGTCGGGACTAGTCTTTGGGATGAGCAGTTCTTC.

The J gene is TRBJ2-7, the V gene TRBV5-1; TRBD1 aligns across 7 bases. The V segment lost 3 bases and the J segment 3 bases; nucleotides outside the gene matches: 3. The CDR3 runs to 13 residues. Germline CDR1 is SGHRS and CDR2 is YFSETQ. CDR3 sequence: CASSSRQGYEQYF. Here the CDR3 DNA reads TGCGCCAGCAGCTCCAGACAGGGCTACGAGCAGTACTTC.

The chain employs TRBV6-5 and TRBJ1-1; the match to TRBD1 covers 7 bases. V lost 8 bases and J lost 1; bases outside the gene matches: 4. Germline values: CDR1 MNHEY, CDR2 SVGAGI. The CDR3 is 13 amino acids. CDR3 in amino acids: CASEGASNTEAFF. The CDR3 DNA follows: TGTGCCAGCGAGGGGGCGTCGAACACTGAAGCTTTCTTT.

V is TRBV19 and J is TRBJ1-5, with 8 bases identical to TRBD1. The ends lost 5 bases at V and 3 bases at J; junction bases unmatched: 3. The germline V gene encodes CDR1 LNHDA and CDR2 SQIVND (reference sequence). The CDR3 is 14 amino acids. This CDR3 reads CASSSDRDNQPQHF. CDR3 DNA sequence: TGTGCCAGTAGTTCGGACAGGGACAATCAGCCCCAGCATTTT.

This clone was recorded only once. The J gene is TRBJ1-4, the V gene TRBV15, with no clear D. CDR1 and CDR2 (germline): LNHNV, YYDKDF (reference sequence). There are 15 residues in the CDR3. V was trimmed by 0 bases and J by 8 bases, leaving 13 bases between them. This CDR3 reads CATSRDRGLAEKLFF. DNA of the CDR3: TGTGCCACCAGCAGAGATCGAGGGTTGGCCGAAAAACTGTTTTTT. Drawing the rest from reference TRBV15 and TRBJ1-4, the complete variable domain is DAMVIQNPRYQVTQFGKPVTLSCSQTLNHNVMYWYQQKSSQAPKLLFHYYDKDFNNEADTPDNFQSRRPNTSFCFLDIRSPGLGDTAMYLCATSRDRGLAEKLFFGSGTQLSVL.

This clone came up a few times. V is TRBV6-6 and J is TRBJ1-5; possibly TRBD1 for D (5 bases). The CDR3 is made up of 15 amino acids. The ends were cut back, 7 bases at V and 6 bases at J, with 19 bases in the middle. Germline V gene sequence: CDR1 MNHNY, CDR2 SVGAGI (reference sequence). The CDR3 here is CASTWEGSRTQPQHF. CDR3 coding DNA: TGTGCCAGCACCTGGGAGGGGAGCCGGACTCAGCCCCAGCATTTT.

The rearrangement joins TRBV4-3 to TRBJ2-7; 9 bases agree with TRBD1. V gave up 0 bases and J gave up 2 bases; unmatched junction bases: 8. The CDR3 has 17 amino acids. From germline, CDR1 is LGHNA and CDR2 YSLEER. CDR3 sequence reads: CASSQDFTGGATYEQYF. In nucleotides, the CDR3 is TGCGCCAGCAGCCAAGATTTTACAGGGGGCGCAACCTACGAGCAGTACTTC.

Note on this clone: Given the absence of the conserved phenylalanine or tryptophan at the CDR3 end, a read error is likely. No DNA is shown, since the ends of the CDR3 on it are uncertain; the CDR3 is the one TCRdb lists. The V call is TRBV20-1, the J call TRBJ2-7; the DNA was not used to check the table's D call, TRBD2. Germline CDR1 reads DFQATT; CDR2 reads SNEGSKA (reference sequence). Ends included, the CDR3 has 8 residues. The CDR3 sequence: CSARDPLL.